This TCR beta chain was documented in a study of read filtering for tumor transcriptome and immune sequencing. Study at large: Patients were approximately 17 male and around 13 female, mean age around 70 years, range about 45 to 85.

Molecular barcoded adaptors covering alpha/delta and beta/gamma chains were used on approximately 440 ng RNA. One entry per CDR3 protein, called by TCRdb with MiXCR from the reads. Counted here are 100,000 to 150,000 distinct CDR3 sequences, approximately 13% occurring once; the ten biggest clones make up 7% to 9%. Trimming shortened V by 5 bases and J by 1 base, and 16 bases separated the two germline ends. This CDR3 has 16 residues. Germline V lookup: CDR1 SGHTA, CDR2 FQGTGA. Study-level points and caveats: Dropping single-read clonotypes raised IR-seq and RNA-seq shared-clonotype correlation. Sorted CD138-negative bone marrow cells were not purified T cells.

Sampling of bone marrow took place during active disease in every patient. On this clonotype: Its target is not known.

The clonotype originates from a donor at least 40 years old with multiple myeloma. The sequenced sample consisted of a population of CD138-negative cells sorted from bone marrow. The genes are TRBV7-3 and TRBJ2-3; tentative D call: TRBD2 (5 bases). The CDR3 spells CASSRSSVRGTDTQYF. Here the CDR3 DNA reads TGTGCCAGCAGCCGAAGCAGCGTGAGGGGCACAGATACGCAGTATTTT.